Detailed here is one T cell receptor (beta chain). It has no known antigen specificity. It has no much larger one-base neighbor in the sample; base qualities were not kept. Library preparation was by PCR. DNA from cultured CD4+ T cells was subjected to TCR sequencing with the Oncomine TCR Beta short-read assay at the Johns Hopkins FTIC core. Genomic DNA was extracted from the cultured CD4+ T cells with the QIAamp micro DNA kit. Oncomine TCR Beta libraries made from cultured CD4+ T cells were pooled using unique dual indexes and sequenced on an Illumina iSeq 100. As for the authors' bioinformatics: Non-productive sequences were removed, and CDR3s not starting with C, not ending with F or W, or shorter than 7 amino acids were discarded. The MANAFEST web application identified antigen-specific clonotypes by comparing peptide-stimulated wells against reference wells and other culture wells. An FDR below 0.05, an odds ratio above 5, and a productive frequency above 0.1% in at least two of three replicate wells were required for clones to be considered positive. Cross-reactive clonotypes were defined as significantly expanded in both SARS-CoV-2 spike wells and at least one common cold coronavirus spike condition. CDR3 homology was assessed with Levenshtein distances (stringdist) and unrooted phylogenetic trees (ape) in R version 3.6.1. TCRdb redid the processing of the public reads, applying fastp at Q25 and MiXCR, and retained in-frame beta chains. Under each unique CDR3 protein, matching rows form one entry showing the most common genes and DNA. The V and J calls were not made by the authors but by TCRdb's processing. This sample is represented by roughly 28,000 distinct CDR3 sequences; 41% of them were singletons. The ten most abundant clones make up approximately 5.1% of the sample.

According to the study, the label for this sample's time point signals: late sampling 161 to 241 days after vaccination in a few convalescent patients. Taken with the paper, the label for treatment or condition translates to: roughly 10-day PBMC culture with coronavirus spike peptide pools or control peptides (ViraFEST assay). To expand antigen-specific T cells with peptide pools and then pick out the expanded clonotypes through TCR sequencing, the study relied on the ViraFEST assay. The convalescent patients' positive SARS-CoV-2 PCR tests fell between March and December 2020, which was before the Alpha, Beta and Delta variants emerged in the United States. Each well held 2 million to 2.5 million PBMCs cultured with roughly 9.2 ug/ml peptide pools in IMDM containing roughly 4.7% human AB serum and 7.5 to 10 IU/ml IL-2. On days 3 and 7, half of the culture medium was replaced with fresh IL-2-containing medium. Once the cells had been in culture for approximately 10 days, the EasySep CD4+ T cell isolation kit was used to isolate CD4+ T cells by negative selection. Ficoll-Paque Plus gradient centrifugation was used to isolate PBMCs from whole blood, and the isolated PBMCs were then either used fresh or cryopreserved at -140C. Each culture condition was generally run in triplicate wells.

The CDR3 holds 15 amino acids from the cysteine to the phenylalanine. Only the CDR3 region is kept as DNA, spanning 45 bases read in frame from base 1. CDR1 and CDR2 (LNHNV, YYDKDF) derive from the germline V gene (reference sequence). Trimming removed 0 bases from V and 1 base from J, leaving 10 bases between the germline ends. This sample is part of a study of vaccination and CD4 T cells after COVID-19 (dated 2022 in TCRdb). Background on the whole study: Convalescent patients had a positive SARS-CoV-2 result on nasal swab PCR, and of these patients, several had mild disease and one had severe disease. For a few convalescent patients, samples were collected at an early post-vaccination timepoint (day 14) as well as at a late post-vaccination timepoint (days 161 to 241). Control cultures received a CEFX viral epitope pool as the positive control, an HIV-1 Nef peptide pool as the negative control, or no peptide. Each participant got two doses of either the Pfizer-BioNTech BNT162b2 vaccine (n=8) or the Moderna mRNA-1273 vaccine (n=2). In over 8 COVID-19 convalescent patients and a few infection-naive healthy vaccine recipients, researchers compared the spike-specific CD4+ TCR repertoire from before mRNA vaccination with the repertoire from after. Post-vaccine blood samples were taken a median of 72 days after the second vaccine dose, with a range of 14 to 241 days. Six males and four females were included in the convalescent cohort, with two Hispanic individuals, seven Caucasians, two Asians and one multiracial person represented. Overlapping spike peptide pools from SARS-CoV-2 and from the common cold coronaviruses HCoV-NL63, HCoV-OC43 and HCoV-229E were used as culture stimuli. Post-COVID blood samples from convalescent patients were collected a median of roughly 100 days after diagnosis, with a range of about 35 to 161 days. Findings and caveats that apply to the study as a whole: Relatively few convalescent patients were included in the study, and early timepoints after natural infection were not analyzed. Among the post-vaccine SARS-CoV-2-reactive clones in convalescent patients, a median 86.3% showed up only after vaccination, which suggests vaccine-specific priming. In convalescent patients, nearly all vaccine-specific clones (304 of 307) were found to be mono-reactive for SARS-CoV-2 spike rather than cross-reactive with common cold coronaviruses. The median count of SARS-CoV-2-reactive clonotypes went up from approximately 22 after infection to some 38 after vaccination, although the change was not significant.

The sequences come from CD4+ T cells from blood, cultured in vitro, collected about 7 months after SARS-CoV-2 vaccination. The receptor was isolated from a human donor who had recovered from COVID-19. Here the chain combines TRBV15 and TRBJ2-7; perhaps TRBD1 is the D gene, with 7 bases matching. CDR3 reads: CATSRDRGDSYEQYF. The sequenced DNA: TGTGCCACCAGCAGAGACAGGGGGGATTCCTACGAGCAGTACTTC.